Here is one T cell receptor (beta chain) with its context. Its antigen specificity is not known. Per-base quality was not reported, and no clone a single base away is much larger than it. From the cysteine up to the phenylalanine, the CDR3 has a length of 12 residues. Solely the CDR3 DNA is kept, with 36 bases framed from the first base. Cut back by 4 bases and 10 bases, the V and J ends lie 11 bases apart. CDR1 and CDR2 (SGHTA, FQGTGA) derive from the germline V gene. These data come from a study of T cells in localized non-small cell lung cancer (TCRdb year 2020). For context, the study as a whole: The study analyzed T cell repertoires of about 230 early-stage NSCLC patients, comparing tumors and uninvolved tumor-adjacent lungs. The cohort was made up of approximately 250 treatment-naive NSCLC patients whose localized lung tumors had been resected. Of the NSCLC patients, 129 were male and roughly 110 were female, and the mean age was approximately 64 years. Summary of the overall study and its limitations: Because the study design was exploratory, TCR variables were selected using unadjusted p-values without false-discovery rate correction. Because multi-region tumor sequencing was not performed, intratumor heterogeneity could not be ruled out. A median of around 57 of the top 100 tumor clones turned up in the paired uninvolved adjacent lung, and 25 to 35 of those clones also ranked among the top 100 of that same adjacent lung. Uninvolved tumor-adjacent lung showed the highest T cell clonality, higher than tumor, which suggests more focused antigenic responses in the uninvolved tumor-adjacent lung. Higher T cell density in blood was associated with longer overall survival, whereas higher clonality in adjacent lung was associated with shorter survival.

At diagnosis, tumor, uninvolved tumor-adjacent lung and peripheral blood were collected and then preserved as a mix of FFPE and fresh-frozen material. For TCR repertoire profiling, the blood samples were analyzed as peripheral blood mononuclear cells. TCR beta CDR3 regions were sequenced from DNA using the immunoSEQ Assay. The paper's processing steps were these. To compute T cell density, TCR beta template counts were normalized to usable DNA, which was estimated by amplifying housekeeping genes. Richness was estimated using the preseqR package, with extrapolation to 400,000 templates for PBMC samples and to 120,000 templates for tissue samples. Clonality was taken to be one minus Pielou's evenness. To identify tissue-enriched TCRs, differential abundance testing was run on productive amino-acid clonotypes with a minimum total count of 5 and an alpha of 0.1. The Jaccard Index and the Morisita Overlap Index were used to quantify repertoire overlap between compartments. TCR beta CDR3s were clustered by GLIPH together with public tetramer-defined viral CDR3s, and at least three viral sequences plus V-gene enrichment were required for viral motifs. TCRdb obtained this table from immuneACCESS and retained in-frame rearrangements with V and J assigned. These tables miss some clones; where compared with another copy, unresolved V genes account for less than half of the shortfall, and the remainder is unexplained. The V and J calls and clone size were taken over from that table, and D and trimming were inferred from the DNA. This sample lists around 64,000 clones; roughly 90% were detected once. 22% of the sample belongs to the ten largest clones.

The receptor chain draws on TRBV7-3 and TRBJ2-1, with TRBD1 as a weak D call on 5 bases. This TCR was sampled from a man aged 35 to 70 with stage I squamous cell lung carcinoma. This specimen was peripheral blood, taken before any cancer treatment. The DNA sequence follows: TGTGCCAGCAGCTCGGAAAGGGGAGAGCAGTTCTTC. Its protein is CASSSERGEQFF.